The 12 T cell receptor beta chains in this list originate from one sample, sequenced in a study of blood T cell repertoires in COVID-19. The data were produced by immunoSEQ multiplex PCR, yet TCRdb's version contains in-frame clones alone and is incomplete. The data contain about 180,000 clones, around 85% of them singletons. The sequenced sample was peripheral blood. The receptors shown here come from a man between 50 and 59 years old with active or convalescent COVID-19.

This clone was found once. The V gene is TRBV5-1, the J gene TRBJ1-6; D may be TRBD1 (5 bases). The CDR3 has 14 amino acids. Trimming took off 5 bases at V and 8 bases at J, with 14 bases between the two ends. Germline CDR1 reads SGHRS; CDR2 reads YFSETQ. The CDR3 loop reads CASRAGQGDSPLHF. The DNA for the CDR3 is TGCGCCAGCAGGGCAGGTCAAGGGGATTCACCCCTCCACTTT.

V is TRBV3-1 (or the pseudogene TRBV3-2) and J is TRBJ1-6; D might be TRBD1 (5 bases). Trimming pared 4 bases from V and 8 bases from J, leaving 12 bases between. The germline CDR1 and CDR2 sequences are LGHDT and YNNKEL (reference sequence). This CDR3 spans 14 amino acids. The CDR3 nucleotides are TGTGCCAGCAGCCCGCAGGGCGGCTATTCACCCCTCCACTTT. This codes for CASSPQGGYSPLHF.

This rearrangement joins TRBV5-1 to TRBJ1-1; 7 bases agree with TRBD1. Germline trimming cut 8 bases from V and 1 base from J; bases unmatched to any gene: 11. Germline assignment: CDR1 SGHRS and CDR2 YFSETQ. This CDR3 is 15 amino acids long. This chain's CDR3 is CASRQGSGENTEAFF. The CDR3, as DNA: TGCGCCAGTAGACAGGGATCGGGGGAGAACACTGAAGCTTTCTTT. The complete variable domain, with remaining parts taken from reference TRBV5-1 and TRBJ1-1, reads KAGVTQTPRYLIKTRGQQVTLSCSPISGHRSVSWYQQTPGQGLQFLFEYFSETQRNKGNFPGRFSGRQFSNSRSEMNVSTLELGDSALYLCASRQGSGENTEAFFGQGTRLTVV.

The chain is built from TRBV4-2 and TRBJ1-1; D unresolved. With 4 bases removed from V and 1 base from J, the gap between germline ends came to 13 bases. CDR1 is LGHNA and CDR2 is YNFKEQ in the germline V gene. This CDR3 contains 15 residues. As DNA, the CDR3 is TGTGCCAGCAGCCTAGATTGGAGCCAGAACACTGAAGCTTTCTTT. Protein sequence: CASSLDWSQNTEAFF.

The CDR3 sequence: CASDAGPNSPLHF. CDR3 nucleotide sequence: TGTGCCAGCGATGCAGGGCCCAATTCACCCCTCCACTTT. The chain employs TRBV6-4 and TRBJ1-6, with D possibly TRBD1 on 5 matching bases. Germline V CDR1 and CDR2: MRHNA, SNTAGT. The CDR3 runs to 13 residues. V gave up 8 bases and J gave up 7 bases, with 12 bases separating them.

CDR3 residues: CASSHGLGDEQFF. For the CDR3, the DNA is TGTGCCAGCAGCCATGGACTAGGGGATGAGCAGTTCTTC. V is TRBV7-2 and J is TRBJ2-1; 7 nucleotides match TRBD2. The V gene end was trimmed by 5 bases and the J gene end by 8 bases; junction bases not matched to a gene: 6. The CDR3 contains 13 residues. Germline V lookup: CDR1 SGHTA, CDR2 FQGNSA.

This chain connects TRBV28 to TRBJ2-7; perhaps TRBD2 as D (6 bases). The germline V gene encodes CDR1 MDHEN and CDR2 SYDVKM. The germline V and J ends were trimmed by 5 bases and 0 bases, with 14 bases remaining between them. CDR3 size: 15 residues. Written as DNA, the CDR3 is TGTGCCAGCAGTCCTCATGGGGGGAGCTCCTACGAGCAGTACTTC. Translating gives CASSPHGGSSYEQYF.

The chain has TRBV28 and TRBJ2-5; possible D gene TRBD2, 7 bases. CDR1 MDHEN and CDR2 SYDVKM come from the germline V gene. V was shortened by 2 bases and J by 5 bases, with 12 bases between the two germline ends. This CDR3 is 14 amino acids long. Written as DNA, the CDR3 is TGTGCCAGCAGTTTAGGGGGGGCGGCTGAGACCCAGTACTTC. This codes for CASSLGGAAETQYF.

V usage is TRBV9 and J usage is TRBJ2-3, with TRBD2 identical over 7 bases. The trim removed 0 bases at V and 3 bases at J, leaving 4 bases unmatched. This CDR3 has 15 residues. CDR1 and CDR2 from the germline V gene are SGDLS and YYNGEE. The CDR3 DNA reads as TGTGCCAGCAGCGTAGTGGGGGGGGATACAGATACGCAGTATTTT. Translation gives CASSVVGGDTDTQYF. Full variable domain (rest looked up from reference TRBV9 and TRBJ2-3): DSGVTQTPKHLITATGQRVTLRCSPRSGDLSVYWYQQSLDQGLQFLIQYYNGEERAKGNILERFSAQQFPDLHSELNLSSLELGDSALYFCASSVVGGDTDTQYFGPGTRLTVL.

The chain joins TRBV2 to TRBJ1-1; 7 nucleotides align to TRBD1. The CDR3 spans 13 residues. V lost 6 bases to trimming and J lost 5 bases; unmatched junction nucleotides: 6. Germline V gives CDR1 SNHLY, CDR2 FYNNEI. DNA for the CDR3: TGTGCCAGCAGAGACAGGGCAAGAACTGAAGCTTTCTTT. Translating it yields CASRDRARTEAFF.

This clone was found once. The genes are TRBV6-1 and TRBJ1-5; D is uncertain. There are 14 residues in the CDR3. Deletions cut 2 bases from V and 6 bases from J, with 11 bases between. The germline V gene encodes CDR1 MNHNS and CDR2 SASEGT. The DNA of the CDR3 is TGTGCCAGCAGTGAACGGGGAAAGGGTCAGCCCCAGCATTTT. Translation gives CASSERGKGQPQHF.

The chain has TRBV30 and TRBJ2-2; 7 nucleotides match TRBD2. CDR3 length: 14 residues. The junction had 3 bases not matched to a gene; V was cut back by 3 bases and J by 2 bases. In germline, CDR1 is GTSNPN, CDR2 SVGIG (reference sequence). The CDR3 here is CAWRAGPNTGELFF. CDR3 in DNA: TGTGCCTGGAGAGCGGGACCTAACACCGGGGAGCTGTTTTTT. Looking up the rest from reference TRBV30 and TRBJ2-2 gives the full variable domain: SQTIHQWPATLVQPVGSPLSLECTVEGTSNPNLYWYRQAAGRGLQLLFYSVGIGQISSEVPQNLSASRPQDRQFILSSKKLLLSDSGFYLCAWRAGPNTGELFFGEGSRLTVL.